This TCR beta chain was obtained from a study of blood T cells in healthy people across ages. With a J-beta primer mix and a sample-barcoded 5' primer, a second PCR ran roughly 6 to 12 cycles. Unique molecular identifiers of 12 random nucleotides labeled each cDNA. Via MiXCR, TCRdb re-called the 5' RACE reads, giving one row per CDR3 protein. The sample holds a few hundred thousand distinct CDR3 sequences; 25% to 30% are singletons and the top ten take over 25%. This CDR3 region has 19 residues. From germline, CDR1 is SGHTA and CDR2 FQGNSA. The chain has TRBV7-2 and TRBJ2-5; 9 bases agree with TRBD2. Gene TRBJ2-7 matches the end of the DNA better, so the J call may be wrong. The clonotype was recovered from a woman between 65 and 79 years old in good health. Sequenced sample: blood. CDR3 loop: CASSLMGAGGPKPNYEQYF. The CDR3 nucleotides read TGTGCCAGCAGCTTAATGGGGGCGGGAGGGCCTAAACCGAACTACGAGCAGTACTTC.